These 24 T cell receptor beta chains were sequenced from one sample in a study of cytomegalovirus exposure and HLA in healthy donors. Both 60 Vbeta primers and 13 Jbeta primers went into the PCR. Clones were read by immunoSEQ multiplex PCR, and TCRdb kept only the in-frame ones, dropping some. The sample holds 100,000 to 150,000 clones, about 78% seen once. Specimen: PBMCs. These receptors came from a human donor in good health.

The chain employs TRBV5-1 and TRBJ2-7; D is perhaps TRBD1 (6 bases). V lost 0 bases and J 3 bases, leaving 13 bases between the germline ends. Germline V gene sequence: CDR1 SGHRS, CDR2 YFSETQ. This CDR3 is 15 amino acids long. The CDR3, as DNA: TGCGCCAGCAGCTTGGGACAGACAGGCAACTACGAGCAGTACTTC. Translating gives CASSLGQTGNYEQYF.

This sequence joins TRBV2 and TRBJ2-1, with 8 positions matching TRBD2. The junction had 3 bases not matched to a gene; V was cut back by 8 bases and J by 3 bases. The germline CDR1 and CDR2 sequences are SNHLY and FYNNEI. The CDR3 consists of 13 residues. For the CDR3, the DNA is TGTGCCAGCCGGACTAGCATCTACAATGAGCAGTTCTTC. Its translation is CASRTSIYNEQFF.

J is TRBJ2-1 and V is TRBV2; TRBD2 matches at 8 bases. Germline CDR1 and CDR2: SNHLY and FYNNEI. Germline trimming cut 4 bases from V and 12 bases from J; bases unmatched to any gene: 8. The CDR3 consists of 13 residues. CDR3 nucleotide sequence: TGTGCCAGCAGTGTCCCGGGACTAGTGGGGCAGTTCTTC. It yields the protein CASSVPGLVGQFF.

The genes are TRBV7-2 and TRBJ1-4, with TRBD1 as a possible D gene (6 bases). This CDR3 has 12 residues. Trimming removed 8 bases at V and 8 bases at J, with 12 bases between. Looked up from germline, CDR1 is SGHTA and CDR2 is FQGNSA. The CDR3: CASSKGGEKLFF. DNA of the CDR3: TGTGCCAGCTCAAAGGGGGGGGAAAAACTGTTTTTT.

This clone was picked up one time. The chain has TRBV15 and TRBJ2-7; 10 bases align to TRBD1. From germline, CDR1 is LNHNV and CDR2 YYDKDF (reference sequence). Trimming removed 0 bases from V and 3 bases from J; junction bases left unmatched: 5. The CDR3 totals 16 residues. CDR3 sequence (DNA): TGTGCCACCAGCAGAGATAGGTGGGACAGGGGCTACGAGCAGTACTTC. Protein sequence: CATSRDRWDRGYEQYF.

V usage is TRBV7-2 and J usage is TRBJ1-1; D remains ambiguous. Trimming pared 1 base from V and 9 bases from J, leaving 12 bases between. There are 13 residues in the CDR3. Germline-derived CDR1 and CDR2 are SGHTA and FQGNSA. CDR3 DNA sequence: TGTGCCAGCAGCTTAGGGGGAGTAAACAAAGCTTTCTTT. As protein: CASSLGGVNKAFF.

The chain is built from TRBV5-4 and TRBJ1-1, with D possibly TRBD1 on 5 matching bases. Trimming cost V 5 bases and J 1 base, with 15 bases left between them. This CDR3 is 15 amino acids long. Germline lookup yields CDR1 SGHNT and CDR2 YYREEE (reference sequence). Here the CDR3 reads CASRTANRRNTEAFF. The CDR3 DNA reads TGTGCCAGCAGGACCGCGAACAGGAGGAACACTGAAGCTTTCTTT.

This chain connects TRBV11-2 to TRBJ1-1; TRBD1 is a possible D gene (5 bases). Germline lookup yields CDR1 SGHAT and CDR2 FQNNGV. Trimming took 1 base from V and 0 from J, leaving 15 bases between them. The CDR3 covers 17 residues. The CDR3 DNA reads as TGTGCCAGCAGCTTAGCAGGGCAGGCGAATATGAACACTGAAGCTTTCTTT. The encoded protein is CASSLAGQANMNTEAFF.

The V and J genes are TRBV25-1 and TRBJ1-3; the D is unclear. CDR1 MGHDK and CDR2 SYGVNS come from the germline V gene. Trimming cost V 4 bases and J 8 bases, with 6 bases left between them. The CDR3 has 11 amino acids. Here the CDR3 reads CASSVGDTIYF. In nucleotides, the CDR3 is TGTGCCAGCAGTGTCGGGGACACCATATATTTT.

As for this clone: One end of the junction is discordant with germline, which a read error may explain. The chain uses TRBV30 and TRBJ1-4; D gene ambiguous. The length of the CDR3 is 11 residues. Per germline, CDR1 GTSNPN and CDR2 SVGIG (reference sequence). This CDR3 reads CAWRSSRKTVF. The CDR3 DNA is TGTGCCTGGAGGAGCTCTCGAAAAACTGTTTTT.

This clone turned up a few times. The J gene is TRBJ1-1, the V gene TRBV18, with D possibly being TRBD1 (6 bases). CDR1 and CDR2 from the germline V gene are KGHSH and LQKENI. The ends were cut back, 3 bases at V and 0 bases at J, with 11 bases in the middle. This CDR3 is built from 15 residues. The CDR3 sequence: CASSPRTALNTEAFF. In DNA, the CDR3 is TGTGCCAGCTCACCGAGGACAGCCTTGAACACTGAAGCTTTCTTT.

CDR3: CASSQDLSSGETQYF. CDR3 nucleotide sequence: TGCGCCAGCAGCCAAGATTTATCTAGTGGGGAGACCCAGTACTTC. V and J are TRBV4-3 and TRBJ2-5; D is uncertain. CDR3 length: 15 amino acids. Looked up from germline, CDR1 is LGHNA and CDR2 is YSLEER. Trimming left V 0 bases short and J 5 bases short, with 13 bases between.

The V and J genes are TRBV11-2 and TRBJ2-5; 12 bases agree with TRBD1. After removal of 2 bases from V and 5 bases from J, the junction contained 6 bases not matched to a gene. The CDR3 runs 16 residues. CDR1 SGHAT and CDR2 FQNNGV come from the germline V gene. The CDR3 here is CASSLPGTGGWETQYF. As DNA, the CDR3 is TGTGCCAGCAGCTTACCCGGGACAGGGGGCTGGGAGACCCAGTACTTC.

The genes are TRBV5-1 and TRBJ2-3; D is unclear. CDR3 size: 15 residues. The V end lost 0 bases, the J end lost 1 base, and 9 bases lay between the germline ends. CDR1 and CDR2 from the germline V gene are SGHRS and YFSETQ. CDR3 sequence (DNA): TGCGCCAGCAGCTTGGAGCCCGTAGGCACAGATACGCAGTATTTT. It is translated as CASSLEPVGTDTQYF.

With regard to this clone: One end of the junction varies from germline; a read error may be responsible. The chain uses TRBV7-9 and TRBJ2-7, with 7 bases aligning to TRBD2. In germline, CDR1 is SEHNR, CDR2 FQNEAQ (reference sequence). The CDR3 totals 16 residues. The DNA for the CDR3 is TGTTCCAGCAGCTATGGGGCGGGGGTGTCGCGATACGAGCAGTACTTC. This sequence encodes CSSSYGAGVSRYEQYF. The complete variable domain, with remaining parts taken from reference TRBV7-9 and TRBJ2-7, reads DTGVSQNPRHKITKRGQNVTFRCDPISEHNRLYWYRQTLGQGPEFLTYFQNEAQLEKSRLLSDRFSAERPKGSFSTLEIQRTEQGDSAMYLCSSSYGAGVSRYEQYFGPGTRLTVT.

The chain joins TRBV6-1 to TRBJ2-5, with D possibly TRBD1 on 6 matching bases. There are 13 residues in the CDR3. Trimming pared 3 bases from V and 6 bases from J, leaving 11 bases between. Looked up from germline, CDR1 is MNHNS and CDR2 is SASEGT. Here the CDR3 DNA reads TGTGCCAGCAGTGACCCGGGACAAAAGACCCAGTACTTC. Its translation: CASSDPGQKTQYF.

A note on this clone: The same CDR3 is also encoded by other DNA sequences in this sample. The chain recombines TRBV18 with TRBJ2-2; 8 nucleotides align to TRBD1. Germline CDR1 and CDR2: KGHSH and LQKENI. The CDR3 loop spans 15 amino acids. V was pared by 2 bases and J by 2 bases, with 1 base of the junction left unmatched. The CDR3 is CASSPGQGNTGELFF. CDR3 DNA sequence: TGTGCCAGCTCACCAGGACAGGGCAACACCGGGGAGCTGTTTTTT. Full variable domain (missing parts from reference TRBV18 and TRBJ2-2): NAGVMQNPRHLVRRRGQEARLRCSPMKGHSHVYWYRQLPEEGLKFMVYLQKENIIDESGMPKERFSAEFPKEGPSILRIQQVVRGDSAAYFCASSPGQGNTGELFFGEGSRLTVL.

This clone was counted a few times. The gene calls are TRBV28 and TRBJ2-7; no clear D. V lost 7 bases to trimming and J lost 4 bases, with 14 bases between them. Germline V gives CDR1 MDHEN, CDR2 SYDVKM. The CDR3 runs 13 residues. CDR3 nucleotide sequence: TGTGCCAGCACCAAAGTCGGTATGTACGAGCAGTACTTC. This encodes CASTKVGMYEQYF.

This clone turned up a few times. The rearrangement joins TRBV25-1 to TRBJ1-2; no clear D gene. This CDR3 is built from 15 residues. V was clipped by 3 bases and J by 6 bases, with 17 bases between them. Germline V lookup: CDR1 MGHDK, CDR2 SYGVNS. The DNA for the CDR3 is TGTGCCAGCAGTGATTCCCCAGGCGCTCTTGATGGCTACACCTTC. Translated, it gives CASSDSPGALDGYTF.

The gene calls are TRBV4-1 and TRBJ2-7, with D possibly being TRBD2 (5 bases). Germline CDR1 and CDR2: MGHRA and YSYEKL. The CDR3 contains 16 residues. The germline V and J ends were trimmed by 1 base and 0 bases, with 13 bases remaining between them. The CDR3 sequence: CASSQAGVGSSYEQYF. The CDR3 bases are TGCGCCAGCAGCCAAGCCGGAGTGGGGAGCTCCTACGAGCAGTACTTC.

This clone has only one observation. CDR3 protein: CASGTGSTDTQYF. In DNA form, the CDR3 reads TGTGCCAGCGGTACAGGGAGCACAGATACGCAGTATTTT. The chain joins TRBV6-1 to TRBJ2-3, with TRBD1 as a possible D gene (6 bases). This CDR3 comprises 13 residues. Between the trimmed V and J ends, which lost 8 bases and 0 bases, there was a span of 9 bases. Germline loops: CDR1 MNHNS, CDR2 SASEGT.

This clone was seen more than once but under ten times. The chain carries TRBV6-5 and TRBJ2-7, with 8 bases fitting TRBD1. The V gene's germline CDR1 is MNHEY and CDR2 SVGAGI. This CDR3 has 16 amino acids. Germline trimming cut 3 bases from V and 5 bases from J; bases unmatched to any gene: 12. CDR3 protein: CASSYIGGQGLNEQYF. The CDR3 DNA reads as TGTGCCAGCAGTTATATTGGAGGACAGGGTCTTAACGAGCAGTACTTC.

The count of this clone is one. The chain is built from TRBV28 and TRBJ1-3; a possible D gene is TRBD1 (5 bases). There are 17 residues in the CDR3. CDR1 is MDHEN, CDR2 SYDVKM, per germline. Trimming pared 1 base from V and 5 bases from J, leaving 18 bases between. The CDR3 region has the DNA TGTGCCAGCAGTTTATATTTAGGCGGGACCGGGAGAAACACCATATATTTT. As protein: CASSLYLGGTGRNTIYF.

There are a few counts of this clone. CDR3 coding DNA: TGCGCCAGCAGCCAAGCGGACAGGGGGGGGGAGACCCAGTACTTC. Amino acids: CASSQADRGGETQYF. V usage is TRBV4-3 and J usage is TRBJ2-5; 10 positions agree with TRBD1. V trimming: 1 base; J trimming: 5 bases; junction bases outside the gene matches: 4. CDR1 and CDR2 from the germline V gene are LGHNA and YSLEER. The CDR3 is made up of 15 amino acids.